The TCR beta chain described here comes from a study of cytomegalovirus exposure and HLA in healthy donors. Background on the study: Most genotyped donors, 75% to 85% of about 430, had Caucasian-associated genetic ancestry. Study-wide findings and caveats: 150 to 200 TCR beta chains were listed as cytomegalovirus-associated.

PCR involved 60 Vbeta and 13 Jbeta primers. The data were produced by immunoSEQ multiplex PCR, yet TCRdb's version contains in-frame clones alone and is incomplete. The sample carries approximately 89,000 clones, over 65% recorded once. About this clone: Its cognate antigen is unknown.

This CDR3 spans 13 amino acids. The germline V and J ends were trimmed by 5 bases and 0 bases, with 7 bases remaining between them. Per germline, CDR1 MNHEY and CDR2 SMNVEV (reference sequence). The receptor comes from a human donor in good health. The chain employs TRBV27 and TRBJ1-1, with D hard to call. Sequences were obtained from PBMCs. CDR3 DNA sequence: TGTGCCAGCAGTGTCGGTTTGAACACTGAAGCTTTCTTT. Encoded protein: CASSVGLNTEAFF.